This section outlines one TCR beta chain sequence together with its context. The clone's antigen remains unknown. One junction end does not reproduce the germline sequence, and a read error may be involved. The data were taken from a study of Graves' ophthalmopathy and Graves' hyperthyroidism (dated by TCRdb to the late 2010s). For context, the study as a whole: Peripheral blood was collected at initial diagnosis, prior to any treatment. To explore V-J signatures that separate ophthalmopathy from hyperthyroidism, a discovery set of approximately 100 patients was enrolled, consisting of about 45 with ophthalmopathy and approximately 57 with stable hyperthyroidism. Following sampling, methimazole starting at 30 mg daily was administered to hyperthyroidism patients, and high-dose intravenous methylprednisolone was administered to ophthalmopathy patients. For independent validation, a separate cohort was made up of 18 hyperthyroidism patients plus 17 patients who later progressed from hyperthyroidism to ophthalmopathy. In total, around 140 blood samples were TCR-sequenced: 43 ophthalmopathy, roughly 80 hyperthyroidism and some 17 hyperthyroidism-to-ophthalmopathy patients. TCR beta repertoire signatures were used to distinguish Graves' ophthalmopathy from Graves' hyperthyroidism and to predict progression to ophthalmopathy. In about six hyperthyroidism patients, the T-cell repertoire of thyroid tissue was compared with the T-cell repertoire of blood. Overall study outcomes, separate from this receptor: In validation, the model predicted ophthalmopathy progression with roughly 68% sensitivity and around 72% specificity; roughly eleven predicted patients were CT-confirmed with GO in a median of approximately six months. The 13-signature model separated ophthalmopathy from stable hyperthyroidism with roughly 89% sensitivity and around 84% specificity in cross-validation, and 80%/75% in the test set. Most of the expanded thyroid clonotypes with a frequency above 0.001 were also detected in blood, and it was suggested that the thyroid immune response may be reflected by blood repertoires. Sample size was not predetermined statistically, and investigators were not blinded to group allocation.

The ophthalmopathy patients had moderately to severely active disease, with a Clinical Activity Score of 3 or higher, a NOSPECS grade of 4 or higher, and a disease duration of less than 3 months. Patients with other autoimmune diseases, uncontrolled infections, pregnancy or lactation were excluded. Diagnosis relied on clinical symptoms, serum thyroxine, TRAb, thyroid ultrasound and orbital computed tomography. PBMCs were isolated from approximately 10 ml of fresh peripheral blood by Ficoll-Paque density gradient centrifugation. Total RNA was extracted with Trizol reagent and quality-checked on an Agilent 2100 Bioanalyzer. For repertoire sequencing, the TCR beta CDR3 regions were amplified from RNA transcripts. The first round was an RT-PCR using HTBI primers with the Qiagen OneStep RT-PCR kit, and this first round was followed by a second-round multiplex PCR, then size selection and purification. Libraries were sequenced on an Illumina HiSeq2000 using paired-end 100 bp reads. On the study's bioinformatics: SOAPnuke was used to process the reads, removing any read that contained adapters or uncalled bases, had a mean Phred below 15, or lacked an exact match to the constant primer or identifier. High-quality paired reads were merged with COPE v1.2.5. Clonotypes were defined as unique nucleotide sequences and were aligned to IMGT TRB V, D and J references using MiTCR v1.1. Analysis was restricted to V-J combinations with a frequency above 0.0001, which covered roughly 99% of repertoires. For each V-J combination, a TCR clonal expansion and chaos score was defined as the ratio of F50 clonal expansion to chaos observed in the TCRdist matrix. Welch's t-statistics and random forest were used to narrow the features down to about a dozen V-J combinations, which were then fed into a naive Bayes classifier. Thyroid-blood repertoire similarity was quantified with the Morisita-Horn index. The raw public data were reprocessed by TCRdb itself: fastp quality trimming at Q25, MiXCR clonotype calling, in-frame beta chains only. Identical CDR3 proteins give one entry, which carries the most common genes and DNA. Clone size and V and J calls follow TCRdb, not the original study. The sample table records 660,000 or so distinct CDR3 sequences; roughly 39% of these occur just once. Roughly 3% of the sample belongs to the ten largest clones.

CDR1 and CDR2 were assigned from the germline V gene as ENHRY and SYGVKD. The CDR3 runs 14 amino acids, cysteine and phenylalanine included. Only the CDR3 DNA is retained, 42 bases long and in frame from the first base. This clonotype was sampled from an adult man with Graves' ophthalmopathy. Sequencing was carried out using peripheral blood. The chain links TRBV10-3 with TRBJ1-5; 7 of the junction bases match TRBD1. The CDR3 amino acid sequence is: CASSVGTVGQPQHF. The sequence in DNA is TGTGCCAGCAGTGTAGGGACAGTTGGTCAGCCCCAGCATTTT.